A selection of T cell receptor beta chains follows, all from one sample in a study of blood T cells in healthy people across ages. TCRdb used MiXCR to reprocess the 5' RACE reads, holding one entry per CDR3 protein. The sample includes some 1 million distinct CDR3 sequences, 45% of them seen just once. Sample: blood. The receptors here all came from a woman aged 60-75 years in good health. Both conserved end residues are part of each CDR3. Fields, in order: CDR3 DNA, CDR3 protein, J gene, CDR3 length, D gene, V gene, clone size. The D gene is left open where the match is weak. Not every row has a clone size; where given, it reads once, few, many or a size class.

TGTGCCAGCAGTGGGGGACCGCAGGATACGCAGTATTTT | CASSGGPQDTQYF | TRBJ2-3 | 13 | - | TRBV12-3/TRBV12-4 | -
TGTGCCAGCAGTGTTCGCCGGGCCGAACAAGGGGTGCAGTACTTC | CASSVRRAEQGVQYF | TRBJ2-5 | 15 | - | TRBV27 | few
TGTGCCAGCAGCCAAGGGTTAGGTCAGCACTATGGCTACACCTTC | CASSQGLGQHYGYTF | TRBJ1-2 | 15 | - | TRBV4-2 | once
TGTGCCAGCAGCTTAACGGGAGCGACCTCCTACAATGAGCAGTTCTTC | CASSLTGATSYNEQFF | TRBJ2-1 | 16 | - | TRBV7-3 | -
TGCGCCAGCAGTGAGTCCAGACTAGCGTGGCAGTACTTC | CASSESRLAWQYF | TRBJ2-7 | 13 | TRBD2 | TRBV10-2 | -
TGCAGTGCGTCGGGACTAGCGGGAGGGGCTAACTACAATGAGCAGTTCTTC | CSASGLAGGANYNEQFF | TRBJ2-1 | 17 | TRBD2 | TRBV20-1 | -
TGTGCCAGCAGCCAAGTCGGGACCCAGTCCTACAATGCGCAGTTCTTC | CASSQVGTQSYNAQFF | TRBJ2-1 | 16 | - | TRBV4-2 | -
TGTGCCAGCAGCCTAGCCGCCAAACCCTACGAGCAGTACTTC | CASSLAAKPYEQYF | TRBJ2-7 | 14 | - | TRBV6-2/TRBV6-3 | few
TGTGCCAGCAGCTTTTCCCATACAGGGGTTCAGCCCCAGCATTTT | CASSFSHTGVQPQHF | TRBJ1-5 | 15 | TRBD1 | TRBV7-2 | many
TGTGCCAGCAGTTTACCGGGACAGGGAAAGCAAGAGACCCAGTACTTC | CASSLPGQGKQETQYF | TRBJ2-5 | 16 | TRBD1 | TRBV28 | -
TGCGCCAGCAGCGCCGGACAGGGGTTACCCCCCTACGAGCAGTACTTC | CASSAGQGLPPYEQYF | TRBJ2-7 | 16 | TRBD1 | TRBV5-1 | -
TGCGCCAGCAGCCAAGATATGGCCCTGTATGGAGAGACCCAGTACTTC | CASSQDMALYGETQYF | TRBJ2-5 | 16 | - | TRBV4-1 | -
TGTGCCAGCGGGATGGACGAGACCCAGTACTTC | CASGMDETQYF | TRBJ2-5 | 11 | - | TRBV6-5 | -
TGTGCCAGCCCCATCGGGGCATCGAGGGCCGGGGAGCTGTTTTTT | CASPIGASRAGELFF | TRBJ2-2 | 15 | - | TRBV7-3 | -
TGCAGTGCTAGAGATTCAGACGTCTACAATGAGCAGTTCTTC | CSARDSDVYNEQFF | TRBJ2-1 | 14 | - | TRBV20-1 | many
TGTGCCAGCAGCCCTCTTGTGGGAGTTGGGTCCGGGGAGCTGTTTTTT | CASSPLVGVGSGELFF | TRBJ2-2 | 16 | - | TRBV4-2 | few
TGTGCCAGCATCTCCCGGGGGACTAGCGGGTCCACCTCCACAGATACGCAGTATTTT | CASISRGTSGSTSTDTQYF | TRBJ2-3 | 19 | TRBD2 | TRBV28 | -
TGTGCCAGCAGCCACGGCGGGGGCTTCACCGGGGAGCTGTTTTTT | CASSHGGGFTGELFF | TRBJ2-2 | 15 | - | TRBV3-1 | -
TGTGCCAGCAGTCGGGAGAGGGGTTACAATGAGCAGTTCTTC | CASSRERGYNEQFF | TRBJ2-1 | 14 | - | TRBV27 | few
TGCAGTGCCACAGGACTAGCGGAAAAGGCCCCGCAAGGTGCGCAGTATTTT | CSATGLAEKAPQGAQYF | TRBJ2-3 | 17 | TRBD2 | TRBV20-1 | few
TGCAGTGCTAGAGATCGGACGGGAACCAGACGCACAGATACGCAGTATTTT | CSARDRTGTRRTDTQYF | TRBJ2-3 | 17 | - | TRBV20-1 | -
TGTGCCAGCAGGTACGAGGCCTACGAGCAGTACTTC | CASRYEAYEQYF | TRBJ2-7 | 12 | - | TRBV6-2/TRBV6-3 | -
TGTGCCAGCAGCTTAGACATGAACACTGAAGCTTTCTTT | CASSLDMNTEAFF | TRBJ1-1 | 13 | - | TRBV7-9 | many
TGTGCCAGCAGCCAAGATGGAACAGGGCCCACTGAAGCTTTCTTT | CASSQDGTGPTEAFF | TRBJ1-1 | 15 | - | TRBV3-1 | once
TGTGCCAGCAGCCAAGAACCGGGGCCTAACTACGAGCAGTACTTC | CASSQEPGPNYEQYF | TRBJ2-7 | 15 | - | TRBV4-2 | -
TGTGCCAGCAGTTCCCAGGGGGGGCAAGGAGGGTACGAGCAGTACTTC | CASSSQGGQGGYEQYF | TRBJ2-7 | 16 | - | TRBV28 | -
TGTGCCAGCAGGTATACCCTGAGCTCCTACGAGCAGTACTTC | CASRYTLSSYEQYF | TRBJ2-7 | 14 | - | TRBV6-5 | -
TGTGCCAGCAGCGGGGGGGGTGCCTACGAGCAGTACTTC | CASSGGGAYEQYF | TRBJ2-7 | 13 | TRBD2 | TRBV7-9 | few
TGCGCCAGCAGCTTGCAAGGACGGCAGAACACTGAAGCTTTCTTT | CASSLQGRQNTEAFF | TRBJ1-1 | 15 | - | TRBV5-1 | -
TGTGCCAGTTTGGGGGGACTCCGAAACAATGAGCAGTTCTTC | CASLGGLRNNEQFF | TRBJ2-1 | 14 | - | TRBV12-3/TRBV12-4 | -
TGTGCCAGCAGTCCTACGACTAGAGGGGAGCAGTACTTC | CASSPTTRGEQYF | TRBJ2-7 | 13 | - | TRBV6-5 | -
TGTGCCAGCAGAGTTAGCGGGAGAGGATCCTACAATGAGCAGTTCTTC | CASRVSGRGSYNEQFF | TRBJ2-1 | 16 | TRBD2 | TRBV12-3/TRBV12-4 | once
TGTGCCAGCAGCCCCCCGGAACAGTCTCGCACAGATACGCAGTATTTT | CASSPPEQSRTDTQYF | TRBJ2-3 | 16 | - | TRBV9 | -
TGTGCCAGCAGTTTTTGGGTCCTCTATGGCTACACCTTC | CASSFWVLYGYTF | TRBJ1-2 | 13 | - | TRBV28 | -
TGTGCCAGCAGCTTGAGCCGGGACACCAACTCCTACGAGCAGTACTTC | CASSLSRDTNSYEQYF | TRBJ2-7 | 16 | - | TRBV7-8 | -
TGTGTCAGCAGCACCCCCAGGGACGGCTACACTGAAGCTTTCTTT | CVSSTPRDGYTEAFF | TRBJ1-1 | 15 | - | TRBV7-2 | -
TGTGCCAGCAGTAAGTCCGGGGGGGGTCAGCCCCAGCATTTT | CASSKSGGGQPQHF | TRBJ1-5 | 14 | - | TRBV12-3/TRBV12-4 | -
TGCAGCGGAACAGGGAGGACTGAAGCTTTCTTT | CSGTGRTEAFF | TRBJ1-1 | 11 | - | TRBV29-1 | -
TGTGCCAGCAGTGGTCCGGGACTAGCCTTCGGGGAGCTGTTTTTT | CASSGPGLAFGELFF | TRBJ2-2 | 15 | TRBD2 | TRBV25-1 | -
TGTGCCACCAAGACAAGAGTAGGCACTGAAGCTTTCTTT | CATKTRVGTEAFF | TRBJ1-1 | 13 | - | TRBV27 | -
TGTGCCAGCAGCCAACTCCTAGCGGGAGGGCCTTATGAGCAGTACTTC | CASSQLLAGGPYEQYF | TRBJ2-5 | 16 | TRBD2 | TRBV3-1 | -
TGTGCCAGCAGTGAAGCCTTGGCGCGGGATAACCCGTTCTTC | CASSEALARDNPFF | TRBJ2-1 | 14 | - | TRBV6-1 | few
TGCGCCAGCAGTGATAACACAGACTACGAGCAGTACTTC | CASSDNTDYEQYF | TRBJ2-7 | 13 | - | TRBV10-2 | -
TGTGCCAGCAGCTTAGTTGGTGGTTCCTACAATGAGCAGTTCTTC | CASSLVGGSYNEQFF | TRBJ2-1 | 15 | - | TRBV5-1 | many
TGTGCCAGCACCTCTGGTAGGGATATAGCAGATACGCAGTATTTT | CASTSGRDIADTQYF | TRBJ2-3 | 15 | - | TRBV7-9 | few
TGTGCCAGCAGTTACTCGATGGCGGACAATGAGCAGTTCTTC | CASSYSMADNEQFF | TRBJ2-1 | 14 | - | TRBV6-2/TRBV6-3 | few
TGTGCCAGCAGCGACAAGGGTCGCGAGCAGTACTTC | CASSDKGREQYF | TRBJ2-7 | 12 | - | TRBV5-4 | -
TGTGCCAGCAGTTACTCGGGACAGGGGATGAACACTGAAGCTTTCTTT | CASSYSGQGMNTEAFF | TRBJ1-1 | 16 | TRBD1 | TRBV6-5 | -
TGTGCCAGCAGCTTGGCGGGGAACCAGTACTTC | CASSLAGNQYF | TRBJ2-5 | 11 | - | TRBV5-6 | -
TGTGCCAGCAGACAGTTACAGTCGCTAGCCGGGGTCTATGGGCAGTTCTTC | CASRQLQSLAGVYGQFF | TRBJ2-1 | 17 | - | TRBV6-1 | -